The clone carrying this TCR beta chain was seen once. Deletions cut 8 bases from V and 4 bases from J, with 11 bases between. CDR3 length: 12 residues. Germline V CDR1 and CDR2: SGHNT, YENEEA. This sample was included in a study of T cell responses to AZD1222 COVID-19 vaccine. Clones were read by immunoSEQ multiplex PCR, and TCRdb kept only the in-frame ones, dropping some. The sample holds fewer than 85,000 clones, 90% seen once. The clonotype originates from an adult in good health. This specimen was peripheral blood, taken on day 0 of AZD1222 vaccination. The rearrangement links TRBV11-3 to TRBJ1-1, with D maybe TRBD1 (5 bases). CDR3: CASGREGTEAFF. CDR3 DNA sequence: TGTGCCAGCGGCAGGGAGGGCACTGAAGCTTTCTTT. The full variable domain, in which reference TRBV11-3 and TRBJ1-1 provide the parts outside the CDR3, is EAGVVQSPRYKIIEKKQPVAFWCNPISGHNTLYWYLQNLGQGPELLIRYENEEAVDDSQLPKDRFSAERLKGVDSTLKIQPAELGDSAVYLCASGREGTEAFFGQGTRLTVV.